The clone carrying this TCR beta chain was counted a few times. A much larger clone lies one base from this, so it may be a read error. Moderate-to-severe activity, CAS ≥3, NOSPECS ≥4 and a duration under 3 months were seen in donors with ophthalmopathy. RNA transcripts yielded amplified TCR beta CDR3 regions. Second-round multiplex PCR followed a first-round RT-PCR using HTBI primers. Using its own MiXCR run on the multiplex PCR reads, TCRdb lists one record per CDR3 protein. The repertoire holds about 480,000 distinct CDR3 sequences, approximately 15% seen once, with roughly 10% in the top ten. These data are taken from a study of Graves' ophthalmopathy and Graves' hyperthyroidism. On the study more broadly: The blood sample was drawn at first diagnosis and before any treatment.

Germline V gene data show CDR1 as MNHNS and CDR2 as SASEGT. The CDR3 contains 12 residues. The chain couples TRBV6-1 to TRBJ1-3, with D unclear. Sequencing was carried out using blood. The sequence came from a woman aged 25 to 39 with Graves' ophthalmopathy. The CDR3 sequence is CASRSSVNTIYF. The DNA for the CDR3 is TGTGCCAGCCGGTCGTCTGTAAACACCATATATTTT.